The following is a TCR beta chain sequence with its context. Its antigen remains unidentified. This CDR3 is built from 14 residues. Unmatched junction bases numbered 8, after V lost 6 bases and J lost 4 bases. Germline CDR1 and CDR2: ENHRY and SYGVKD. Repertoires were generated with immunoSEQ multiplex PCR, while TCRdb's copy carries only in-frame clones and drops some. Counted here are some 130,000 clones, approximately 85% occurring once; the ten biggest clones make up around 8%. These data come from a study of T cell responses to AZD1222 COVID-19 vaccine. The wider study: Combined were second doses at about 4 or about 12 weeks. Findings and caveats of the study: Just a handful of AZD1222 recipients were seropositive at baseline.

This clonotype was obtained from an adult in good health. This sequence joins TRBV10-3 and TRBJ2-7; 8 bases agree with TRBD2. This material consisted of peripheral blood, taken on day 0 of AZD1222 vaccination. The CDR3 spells CAIRPPGGSYEQYF. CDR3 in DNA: TGTGCCATCAGGCCCCCGGGGGGGTCGTACGAGCAGTACTTC.